A single sample is the source of the 26 T cell receptor beta chains below, sequenced in a study of identical twins (dated by TCRdb to about 2016). Libraries were prepared through 5' RACE. Sequencing relied on an Illumina HiSeq 2000. TCRdb's own reprocessing of the public reads used fastp at Q25 and MiXCR and kept productive beta chains. CDR3 protein sequences are deduplicated, and each keeps its most common genes and DNA. For this sample there are approximately 700,000 distinct CDR3 sequences; around 6.1% appear just once. Clones ranked in the top ten supply 1.5% to 2% of the sample. Sequenced material: naive T cells sorted from blood. The sample's cell subset or site label, in plain terms: cells isolated with a human naive T-cell isolation kit. The receptors shown here come from a man younger than 35 in good health.

In this sample, this clonotype turned up many times. This chain joins TRBV5-1 and TRBJ2-1; D is unclear. V was trimmed by 0 bases and J by 0 bases, leaving 10 bases between them. Germline CDR1 reads SGHRS; CDR2 reads YFSETQ. The CDR3 length is 16 residues. CDR3 sequence: CASSLDPVFSYNEQFF. For the CDR3, the DNA is TGCGCCAGCAGCTTGGACCCCGTTTTCTCCTACAATGAGCAGTTCTTC.

The chain is built from TRBV25-1 and TRBJ2-6; D remains unclear. The CDR3 covers 14 residues. Per the germline V gene, CDR1 is MGHDK and CDR2 is SYGVNS. Trimming removed 0 bases at V and 2 bases at J, with 2 bases between. CDR3 bases: TGTGCCAGCAGTGAATATGCTGGGGCCAACGTCCTGACTTTC. Its protein is CASSEYAGANVLTF.

The J gene is TRBJ2-7, the V gene TRBV28, with unresolved D. The CDR3 extends over 14 amino acids. Per germline, CDR1 MDHEN and CDR2 SYDVKM. V shed 3 bases and J shed 6 bases, with 15 bases lying between them. The CDR3 nucleotides are TGTGCCAGCAGTTTGTTAGAGGCGCCGGGCGAGCAGTACTTC. It encodes CASSLLEAPGEQYF.

V is TRBV21-1 and J is TRBJ2-5; the D call TRBD1 from the table was never checked on the DNA. TRBV21-1 is a known pseudogene. The CDR3 extends over 15 amino acids. Here the CDR3 reads CASSKEGRVGETQYF. For the CDR3, the DNA is TGTGCCAGCAGCAAAGAGGGCAGGGTGGGGGAGACCCAGTACTTC.

The J gene is TRBJ2-5, the V gene TRBV7-3; possible D gene TRBD1, 6 bases. This CDR3 is 16 amino acids long. With 2 bases removed from V and 2 bases from J, the gap between germline ends came to 15 bases. Germline assignment: CDR1 SGHTA and CDR2 FQGTGA. Here the CDR3 reads CASSLSGQSIQETQYF. In DNA, the CDR3 is TGTGCCAGCAGCTTATCTGGACAGTCGATTCAAGAGACCCAGTACTTC.

The CDR3 DNA sequence: TGTGCCAGCAGTCCCGGGACTAGGTATGAGCAGTTCTTC. The encoded protein is CASSPGTRYEQFF. This sequence joins TRBV12-3 or TRBV12-4 and TRBJ2-1; 8 bases map to TRBD2. V lost 5 bases and J lost 8; bases outside the gene matches: 5. The length of the CDR3 is 13 residues.

This clonotype was detected many times. The chain employs TRBV4-2 and TRBJ2-7; D remains unclear. Trimming left V 4 bases short and J 3 bases short, with 13 bases between. CDR1 LGHNA and CDR2 YNFKEQ come from the germline V gene. There are 14 residues in the CDR3. CDR3 sequence: CASSLLVSSYEQYF. CDR3 coding DNA: TGTGCCAGCAGCCTCTTAGTATCTAGCTACGAGCAGTACTTC.

This clonotype was seen a few times. V is TRBV2 and J is TRBJ1-5, with 10 bases aligning to TRBD1. Per the germline V gene, CDR1 is SNHLY and CDR2 is FYNNEI. This CDR3 region has 16 residues. J was trimmed by 4 bases and V by 7 bases; bases with no gene match: 10. The CDR3 bases are TGTGCCAGCACCAGCGCGGACAGGGGGTCGAATCAGCCCCAGCATTTT. This codes for CASTSADRGSNQPQHF.

The CDR3 is CSARDAGGPGNEQFF. CDR3 DNA: TGCAGTGCTAGAGACGCGGGAGGGCCAGGCAATGAGCAGTTCTTC. The chain couples TRBV20-1 to TRBJ2-1; 9 bases align to TRBD2. With 0 bases clipped from V and 6 bases from J, the junction kept 6 bases outside the gene matches. The germline V gene encodes CDR1 DFQATT and CDR2 SNEGSKA (reference sequence). The CDR3 spans 15 residues.

Ten or more counts support this clonotype. The chain links TRBV9 to TRBJ2-5; D uncertain. Trimming removed 0 bases from V and 2 bases from J, with 8 bases in between. The CDR3 loop spans 14 amino acids. CDR1 and CDR2 from the germline V gene are SGDLS and YYNGEE. DNA of the CDR3: TGTGCCAGCAGCGTAGGGCATTCGCAAGAGACCCAGTACTTC. Translation gives CASSVGHSQETQYF.

This clonotype was recorded many times. The chain joins TRBV15 to TRBJ2-2; no reliable D call. CDR1 and CDR2 (germline): LNHNV, YYDKDF (reference sequence). The length of the CDR3 is 15 residues. V lost 1 base and J 3 bases, leaving 9 bases between the germline ends. CDR3 residues: CATSRARSYTGELFF. CDR3 DNA: TGTGCCACCAGCAGAGCCCGAAGTTACACCGGGGAGCTGTTTTTT. Together with reference TRBV15 and TRBJ2-2, the CDR3 gives the full variable domain: DAMVIQNPRYQVTQFGKPVTLSCSQTLNHNVMYWYQQKSSQAPKLLFHYYDKDFNNEADTPDNFQSRRPNTSFCFLDIRSPGLGDTAMYLCATSRARSYTGELFFGEGSRLTVL.

This clonotype was counted many times. The V gene is TRBV15, the J gene TRBJ1-6; D gene unclear. Germline CDR1 is LNHNV and CDR2 is YYDKDF (reference sequence). This CDR3 contains 14 residues. V shed 3 bases and J shed 6 bases, with 9 bases lying between them. CDR3 DNA: TGTGCCACCAGCAGGGAAGGGAGTAATTCACCCCTCCACTTT. Its translation: CATSREGSNSPLHF.

V is TRBV6-2 or TRBV6-3 and J is TRBJ1-1; D unresolved. Trimming cost V 0 bases and J 5 bases, with 13 bases left between them. The CDR3 is 15 residues long. Germline V gene data show CDR1 as MNHEY and CDR2 as SVGEGT. Here the CDR3 DNA reads TGTGCCAGCAGTTACTCCAAAAGGGAAGGGACTGAAGCTTTCTTT. It encodes CASSYSKREGTEAFF.

This clonotype was seen ten or more times. V is TRBV6-2 or TRBV6-3 and J is TRBJ1-1; D call uncertain. CDR3 length equals 15 residues. Looked up from germline, CDR1 is MNHEY and CDR2 is SVGEGT. V gave up 0 bases and J gave up 1 base, with 9 bases separating them. CDR3 region: CASSYSFLGNTEAFF. The CDR3 region has the DNA TGTGCCAGCAGTTACTCGTTTTTGGGGAACACTGAAGCTTTCTTT.

In its sample, this clonotype was seen a few times. The chain combines TRBV2 with TRBJ2-7, with D possibly matching TRBD2 (6 bases). V was cut by 4 bases and J by 1 base, with 8 bases left in between. This CDR3 has 13 amino acids. Germline CDR1 SNHLY, CDR2 FYNNEI. The CDR3 reads CASSGDFSYEQYF. The CDR3 DNA reads as TGTGCCAGCAGTGGGGACTTTTCCTACGAGCAGTACTTC.

Only a few counts were recorded for this clonotype. J is TRBJ1-3 and V is TRBV5-1, with TRBD1 matching 10 bases. CDR3 size: 18 residues. Germline CDR1 reads SGHRS; CDR2 reads YFSETQ. With 4 bases clipped from V and 4 bases from J, the junction kept 14 bases outside the gene matches. The CDR3 DNA reads TGCGCCAGCAGCACACTGGCCGGGACAGGGGCCGGGGGAAACACCATATATTTT. Its translation is CASSTLAGTGAGGNTIYF.

This clonotype was observed a few times. This chain joins TRBV12-3 or TRBV12-4 and TRBJ2-2, with 9 bases lining up with TRBD2. Germline trimming cut 3 bases from V and 6 bases from J; bases unmatched to any gene: 5. The CDR3 extends over 15 amino acids. The CDR3 is CASSLASGKAGELFF. The CDR3 DNA reads as TGTGCCAGCAGTTTGGCTAGCGGGAAGGCCGGGGAGCTGTTTTTT.

This clonotype was counted many times. This sequence joins TRBV15 and TRBJ2-1; 7 positions agree with TRBD2. V lost 3 bases and J lost 8; bases outside the gene matches: 4. CDR3 size: 13 residues. Germline V gene lookup returns CDR1 LNHNV and CDR2 YYDKDF (reference sequence). The CDR3 loop is CATSRGGVYEQFF. CDR3 nucleotides: TGTGCCACCAGCAGGGGAGGGGTCTATGAGCAGTTCTTC.

This clonotype was counted at least ten times. The chain employs TRBV6-1 and TRBJ2-1; D call uncertain. V dropped 6 bases and J dropped 2 bases, with 14 bases sitting between them. The CDR3 has 15 amino acids. Germline-derived CDR1 and CDR2 are MNHNS and SASEGT. CDR3 in DNA: TGTGCCAGCAGATTTCCGGGCCCAGCCTACAATGAGCAGTTCTTC. This codes for CASRFPGPAYNEQFF.

This clonotype appeared a few times. The chain employs TRBV9 and TRBJ2-2; D remains ambiguous. This CDR3 is 16 amino acids long. V lost 0 bases, J lost 0 bases, and 9 bases lay in between. CDR1 SGDLS and CDR2 YYNGEE come from the germline V gene. CDR3 sequence reads: CASSVAGSSNTGELFF. CDR3 nucleotide sequence: TGTGCCAGCAGCGTAGCTGGCAGCTCGAACACCGGGGAGCTGTTTTTT. The full variable domain, in which reference TRBV9 and TRBJ2-2 provide the parts outside the CDR3, is DSGVTQTPKHLITATGQRVTLRCSPRSGDLSVYWYQQSLDQGLQFLIQYYNGEERAKGNILERFSAQQFPDLHSELNLSSLELGDSALYFCASSVAGSSNTGELFFGEGSRLTVL.

This clonotype turned up a few times. The chain is built from TRBV14 and TRBJ2-1; weak D call: TRBD1 (5 bases). CDR1 and CDR2 (germline): SGHDN, FVKESK. This CDR3 comprises 11 residues. Between the trimmed V and J ends, which lost 3 bases and 10 bases, there was a span of 7 bases. CDR3 residues: CASSQNREQFF. Here the CDR3 DNA reads TGTGCCAGCAGCCAGAACAGGGAGCAGTTCTTC.

The chain combines TRBV29-1 with TRBJ2-7; 8 bases map to TRBD2. V dropped 4 bases and J dropped 3; count of bases not matched to a gene: 5. The CDR3 is 13 residues long. The germline gives CDR1 SQVTM, CDR2 ANQGSEA. The CDR3 is CSVVVAGGYEQYV. In DNA form, the CDR3 reads TGCAGCGTTGTTGTGGCGGGAGGCTACGAGCAGTACGTC.

This clonotype was counted a few times. CDR3 bases: TGTGCCAGCAGTCCCCGACAGGGAGGCAATTCACCCCTCCACTTT. It translates to CASSPRQGGNSPLHF. The chain employs TRBV12-3 or TRBV12-4 and TRBJ1-6; the match to TRBD1 covers 7 bases. Trimming at V came to 5 bases and at J to 7 bases, leaving 8 bases not matched to a gene. The CDR3 has 15 amino acids.

The chain is built from TRBV6-2 or TRBV6-3 and TRBJ1-5, with D uncertain. Germline lookup yields CDR1 MNHEY and CDR2 SVGEGT. The CDR3 totals 13 residues. Trimming took 0 bases from V and 9 from J, leaving 9 bases between them. The CDR3 coding sequence is TGTGCCAGCAGTTACTCGACTGCGGGGCCCCAGCATTTT. The encoded protein is CASSYSTAGPQHF.

This clonotype came up many times. The V gene is TRBV18, the J gene TRBJ2-1; TRBD2 aligns across 8 bases. The CDR3 covers 14 residues. The ends lost 2 bases at V and 4 bases at J; junction bases unmatched: 1. CDR1 is KGHSH, CDR2 LQKENI, per germline. This CDR3 reads CASSPGGRYNEQFF. As DNA, the CDR3 is TGTGCCAGCTCACCAGGCGGGAGGTACAATGAGCAGTTCTTC. The entire variable domain, with the rest obtained from reference TRBV18 and TRBJ2-1, is as follows: NAGVMQNPRHLVRRRGQEARLRCSPMKGHSHVYWYRQLPEEGLKFMVYLQKENIIDESGMPKERFSAEFPKEGPSILRIQQVVRGDSAAYFCASSPGGRYNEQFFGPGTRLTVL.

This clonotype was counted at least ten times. The chain couples TRBV28 to TRBJ2-3; unclear D gene. CDR1 is MDHEN, CDR2 SYDVKM, per germline. Trimming stripped 6 bases from V and 2 bases from J, with 12 bases between. The CDR3 consists of 14 residues. The CDR3 region has the DNA TGTGCCAGCAGGGCGCATGCCGTCACAGATACGCAGTATTTT. Translated, it gives CASRAHAVTDTQYF.